Below are 13 T cell receptor beta chains sequenced from a single sample in a study of OX40 agonist ivuxolimab in advanced cancers. This table comes from immunoSEQ multiplex PCR, and its TCRdb copy is limited to in-frame clones, with some not included. The sample yields 50,000 to 80,000 clones, about 90% seen once. Sequencing used CD4+ or CD8+ T cells sorted from blood, obtained in a trial of the OX40 agonist ivuxolimab. The receptors were gathered from an adult with an advanced solid tumor such as melanoma, head and neck, liver or kidney cancer.

DNA for the CDR3: TGTGCCAGCAGTTATGGACACGTCATTGAGACCCAGTACTTC. It translates to CASSYGHVIETQYF. The chain is built from TRBV7-2 and TRBJ2-5; D possibly corresponds to TRBD1 (5 bases). Deletions cut 6 bases from V and 5 bases from J, with 16 bases between. In germline, CDR1 is SGHTA, CDR2 FQGNSA. This CDR3 contains 14 residues. Together with reference TRBV7-2 and TRBJ2-5, the CDR3 gives the full variable domain: GAGVSQSPSNKVTEKGKDVELRCDPISGHTALYWYRQSLGQGLEFLIYFQGNSAPDKSGLPSDRFSAERTGGSVSTLTIQRTQQEDSAVYLCASSYGHVIETQYFGPGTRLLVL.

The chain recombines TRBV14 with TRBJ1-4; D might be TRBD1 (5 bases). This CDR3 region has 15 residues. CDR1 and CDR2 from the germline V gene are SGHDN and FVKESK. Trimming stripped 6 bases from V and 7 bases from J, with 18 bases between. CDR3 coding DNA: TGTGCCAGCAGTGGGACGGCATATGCCCGTGAAAAACTGTTTTTT. The encoded protein is CASSGTAYAREKLFF.

This clone has just one count. The rearrangement uses TRBV5-6 and TRBJ2-5, with 7 nucleotides matching TRBD2. The closer fit of TRBJ2-7 to the DNA end suggests the J call may be wrong. Germline CDR1 is SGHDT and CDR2 is YYEEEE. CDR3 length equals 14 residues. The CDR3 region is CASRQPGLPYEQYF. CDR3 nucleotides: TGTGCCAGCAGACAACCGGGACTACCCTACGAGCAGTACTTC.

V gene TRBV18 combines with J gene TRBJ1-1, with 11 bases identical to TRBD1. Germline lookup yields CDR1 KGHSH and CDR2 LQKENI. The CDR3 spans 14 residues. J gave up 10 bases and V 3 bases, and 7 bases lay outside the gene matches. This chain's CDR3 is CASSPPGQGARAFF. In DNA, the CDR3 is TGTGCCAGCTCACCTCCCGGACAGGGGGCGAGAGCTTTCTTT.

The rearrangement joins TRBV5-1 to TRBJ2-2, with a possible D match to TRBD2 (6 bases). Germline assignment: CDR1 SGHRS and CDR2 YFSETQ. The CDR3 totals 13 residues. V gave up 3 bases and J gave up 6 bases, with 9 bases separating them. The CDR3 sequence is CASSSGVPGELFF. The CDR3, as DNA: TGCGCCAGCAGCTCGGGAGTCCCCGGGGAGCTGTTTTTT.

V gene TRBV28 combines with J gene TRBJ1-5; D gene unclear. Germline CDR1 and CDR2: MDHEN and SYDVKM. The CDR3 consists of 12 residues. Trimming removed 6 bases at V and 9 bases at J, with 12 bases between. CDR3 DNA sequence: TGTGCCAGCAGCAAGGGAATATCGCCCCAGCATTTT. Translated, it gives CASSKGISPQHF.

This clone appeared a single time. The CDR3 protein is CASSLSPVARGQPQHF. CDR3 DNA: TGTGCCAGCAGTTTATCTCCCGTGGCTCGTGGTCAGCCCCAGCATTTT. This rearrangement joins TRBV28 to TRBJ1-5; D remains unclear. There are 16 residues in the CDR3. Germline values: CDR1 MDHEN, CDR2 SYDVKM. V shed 1 base and J shed 6 bases, with 16 bases lying between them.

Remarks on this clone: The sample holds other DNA sequences that translate to the same CDR3. The genes are TRBV6-5 and TRBJ2-7, with TRBD2 matching 10 bases. Germline V gene data show CDR1 as MNHEY and CDR2 as SVGAGI. This CDR3 contains 13 residues. With V trimmed by 5 bases and J by 4 bases, 2 bases remained unmatched. CDR3 coding DNA: TGTGCCAGCAGTCGGACTAGCGGTTACGAGCAGTACTTC. Its protein is CASSRTSGYEQYF.

This chain links TRBV29-1 with TRBJ2-5; 12 bases map to TRBD1. Per the germline V gene, CDR1 is SQVTM and CDR2 is ANQGSEA. This CDR3 is 15 amino acids long. The junction had 11 bases not matched to a gene; V was cut back by 7 bases and J by 5 bases. Written as DNA, the CDR3 is TGCAGCGGTACCTTCGGGACAGGGGGCCCGGAGACCCAGTACTTC. Protein sequence: CSGTFGTGGPETQYF.

This clone was detected once. The genes are TRBV28 and TRBJ2-3, with TRBD2 identical over 9 bases. The CDR3 is 13 amino acids. Germline V gives CDR1 MDHEN, CDR2 SYDVKM. Trimming at V came to 7 bases and at J to 11 bases, leaving 10 bases not matched to a gene. CDR3 amino acids: CASKRGRAERQYF. In DNA form, the CDR3 reads TGTGCCAGCAAACGCGGGAGGGCAGAAAGGCAGTATTTT.

This chain uses TRBV11-2 with TRBJ2-1; the D gene could be TRBD1 or TRBD2 (5 bases each). Trimming took off 2 bases at V and 10 bases at J, with 12 bases between the two ends. Germline loops: CDR1 SGHAT, CDR2 FQNNGV. This CDR3 is built from 13 residues. The CDR3 bases are TGTGCCAGCAGCTTATCCGGGACCTCGGAGCAGTTCTTC. Amino acid sequence: CASSLSGTSEQFF.

Concerning this clone itself: Within the sample, other DNA sequences also encode this same CDR3. The chain combines TRBV27 with TRBJ2-3; D not certain. Germline V gives CDR1 MNHEY, CDR2 SMNVEV (reference sequence). This CDR3 is 14 amino acids long. Trimming removed 5 bases from V and 1 base from J, with 10 bases in between. CDR3 region: CASSRQKGTDTQYF. The CDR3 region has the DNA TGTGCCAGCAGTCGACAAAAGGGCACAGATACGCAGTATTTT.

Here the CDR3 DNA reads TGTGCCAGCAGCTTAATGGGACAGCCTCAAGAGACCCAGTACTTC. Protein product: CASSLMGQPQETQYF. The V and J genes are TRBV7-3 and TRBJ2-5, with 7 bases that match TRBD1. This CDR3 region has 15 residues. Germline lookup yields CDR1 SGHTA and CDR2 FQGTGA. The trim removed 1 base at V and 2 bases at J, leaving 4 bases unmatched.